Listed here are 22 T cell receptor beta chains from one sample, sequenced in a study of cytomegalovirus exposure and HLA in healthy donors. 13 Jbeta primers and 60 Vbeta primers were used for the PCR. Profiling relied on immunoSEQ multiplex PCR, and the TCRdb table lists in-frame clones only, not all of them. The sample carries 110,000 or so clones, around 77% recorded once. The specimen sequenced was PBMCs. The receptors come from a woman aged 25 to 39 in good health and CMV-seropositive.

The chain combines TRBV2 with TRBJ1-1; D remains unclear. Trimming cost V 6 bases and J 7 bases, with 6 bases left between them. Per germline, CDR1 SNHLY and CDR2 FYNNEI. The CDR3 runs 10 residues. CDR3 loop: CASRGFEAFF. The CDR3 region has the DNA TGTGCCAGCAGGGGCTTTGAAGCTTTCTTT.

The chain carries TRBV19 and TRBJ2-1, with 7 bases lining up with TRBD2. This CDR3 contains 15 residues. J gave up 0 bases and V 6 bases, and 5 bases lay outside the gene matches. Germline lookup yields CDR1 LNHDA and CDR2 SQIVND (reference sequence). As DNA, the CDR3 is TGTGCCAGTAGCAGGGAGGGAAGCTCCTACAATGAGCAGTTCTTC. Residues: CASSREGSSYNEQFF.

The genes are TRBV9 and TRBJ2-1; D unresolved. The V end lost 4 bases, the J end lost 4 bases, and 18 bases lay between the germline ends. CDR1 SGDLS and CDR2 YYNGEE come from the germline V gene. The CDR3 covers 16 residues. CDR3 nucleotide sequence: TGTGCCAGCAGCCCCGTTCGTCCCCCGTCTTACAATGAGCAGTTCTTC. It yields the protein CASSPVRPPSYNEQFF.

The chain employs TRBV7-9 and TRBJ1-4; D is undetermined. The CDR3 covers 12 residues. Between the trimmed V and J ends, which lost 2 bases and 7 bases, there was a span of 5 bases. Germline V gene data show CDR1 as SEHNR and CDR2 as FQNEAQ (reference sequence). Written as DNA, the CDR3 is TGTGCCAGCAGCTTAAACAGTGAAAAACTGTTTTTT. It yields the protein CASSLNSEKLFF. Full variable domain (rest looked up from reference TRBV7-9 and TRBJ1-4): DTGVSQNPRHKITKRGQNVTFRCDPISEHNRLYWYRQTLGQGPEFLTYFQNEAQLEKSRLLSDRFSAERPKGSFSTLEIQRTEQGDSAMYLCASSLNSEKLFFGSGTQLSVL.

The chain is built from TRBV10-3 and TRBJ1-5, with D maybe TRBD1 (6 bases). The germline V gene encodes CDR1 ENHRY and CDR2 SYGVKD. The length of the CDR3 is 16 residues. Deletions cut 10 bases from V and 2 bases from J, with 21 bases between. The CDR3 DNA is TGTGCCACTAACGACAACTCCAAGGGGGGCAATCAGCCCCAGCATTTT. This translates into CATNDNSKGGNQPQHF.

The chain couples TRBV7-2 to TRBJ1-5, with TRBD1 identical over 7 bases. Per germline, CDR1 SGHTA and CDR2 FQGNSA. The V gene end was trimmed by 5 bases and the J gene end by 7 bases; junction bases not matched to a gene: 8. The CDR3 totals 14 residues. The DNA of the CDR3 is TGTGCCAGCAGCACCCGACAGGGAGGACAGCCCCAGCATTTT. Translated, it gives CASSTRQGGQPQHF.

This chain joins TRBV27 and TRBJ2-7, with a possible D match to TRBD2 (6 bases). CDR3 length: 15 amino acids. Trimming took off 5 bases at V and 3 bases at J, with 17 bases between the two ends. CDR1 and CDR2 from the germline V gene are MNHEY and SMNVEV (reference sequence). This chain's CDR3 is CASSGGEGLIYEQYF. DNA of the CDR3: TGTGCCAGCAGTGGCGGAGAGGGACTCATCTACGAGCAGTACTTC.

On this clone itself: The sample contains more than one DNA sequence encoding this CDR3. This rearrangement joins TRBV6-1 to TRBJ1-1; D uncertain. V lost 1 base, J lost 1 base, and 4 bases lay in between. The CDR3 covers 13 residues. Germline loops: CDR1 MNHNS, CDR2 SASEGT. This CDR3 is CASSEGQNTEAFF. CDR3 in DNA: TGTGCCAGCAGTGAAGGTCAGAACACTGAAGCTTTCTTT.

This clone was found once. V and J are TRBV9 and TRBJ2-5, with TRBD2 matching over 8 bases. With 0 bases clipped from V and 5 bases from J, the junction kept 6 bases outside the gene matches. Germline V gene data show CDR1 as SGDLS and CDR2 as YYNGEE. This CDR3 region has 15 residues. The CDR3 reads CASSVGNSGVETQYF. The CDR3 region has the DNA TGTGCCAGCAGCGTAGGTAATAGCGGGGTGGAGACCCAGTACTTC.

The CDR3 DNA sequence: TGTGCCAGTAGTATAAGCGGGGGCCCCGGGGAGACCCAGTACTTC. Its translation: CASSISGGPGETQYF. V gene TRBV19 combines with J gene TRBJ2-5; TRBD2 matches at 8 bases. The V and J ends lost 2 bases and 5 bases, in that order; junction bases with no gene match: 7. Looked up from germline, CDR1 is LNHDA and CDR2 is SQIVND (reference sequence). The CDR3 runs 15 residues.

The genes are TRBV19 and TRBJ2-7, with 10 nucleotides matching TRBD1. Germline loops: CDR1 LNHDA, CDR2 SQIVND (reference sequence). V dropped 9 bases and J dropped 9; count of bases not matched to a gene: 8. This CDR3 region has 12 residues. This CDR3 reads CASRDRGFAQYF. CDR3 DNA sequence: TGTGCCAGCCGGGACAGGGGTTTCGCGCAGTACTTC.

This clone came up a few times. V usage is TRBV7-2 and J usage is TRBJ2-1, with 14 nucleotides matching TRBD2. There are 15 residues in the CDR3. V dropped 10 bases and J dropped 1; count of bases not matched to a gene: 3. CDR1 is SGHTA and CDR2 is FQGNSA in the germline V gene. The CDR3 DNA follows: TGTGCCACCGGGACTAGCGGGAGATCCTACAATGAGCAGTTCTTC. It yields the protein CATGTSGRSYNEQFF.

The chain is built from TRBV6-5 and TRBJ1-1, with D perhaps TRBD1 (6 bases). With 5 bases removed from V and 1 base from J, the gap between germline ends came to 11 bases. Germline V gene lookup returns CDR1 MNHEY and CDR2 SVGAGI. This CDR3 is built from 14 residues. CDR3 region: CASSRDIRNTEAFF. CDR3 nucleotides: TGTGCCAGCAGTCGGGACATAAGGAACACTGAAGCTTTCTTT.

The V call is TRBV7-8, the J call TRBJ1-2; TRBD1 might be the D (5 bases). Germline V gene data show CDR1 as SGHVS and CDR2 as FQNEAQ. The CDR3 sequence is 14 residues long. V was shortened by 5 bases and J by 0 bases, with 10 bases between the two germline ends. The CDR3 sequence: CASSQGPTNYGYTF. The DNA for the CDR3 is TGTGCCAGCAGCCAGGGCCCTACTAACTATGGCTACACCTTC.

In DNA, the CDR3 is TGTGCCAGCAGCCTACTAGCGGGGGGCACAGATACGCAGTATTTT. Translated: CASSLLAGGTDTQYF. This sequence joins TRBV7-3 and TRBJ2-3; TRBD2 agrees at 11 bases. The CDR3 loop spans 15 amino acids. Unmatched junction bases numbered 2, after V lost 5 bases and J lost 1 base. In germline, CDR1 is SGHTA, CDR2 FQGTGA. The complete variable domain, with remaining parts taken from reference TRBV7-3 and TRBJ2-3, reads GAGVSQTPSNKVTEKGKYVELRCDPISGHTALYWYRQSLGQGPEFLIYFQGTGAADDSGLPNDRFFAVRPEGSVSTLKIQRTERGDSAVYLCASSLLAGGTDTQYFGPGTRLTVL.

The gene calls are TRBV7-8 and TRBJ1-1; no clear D. This CDR3 is built from 15 residues. Trimming removed 5 bases at V and 0 bases at J, with 13 bases between. Germline V gene sequence: CDR1 SGHVS, CDR2 FQNEAQ. DNA of the CDR3: TGTGCCAGCAGCCCAAGGACGGGAATGAACACTGAAGCTTTCTTT. It yields the protein CASSPRTGMNTEAFF.

The chain combines TRBV13 with TRBJ2-1, with 9 nucleotides matching TRBD1. The CDR3 consists of 16 residues. J was trimmed by 7 bases and V by 0 bases; bases with no gene match: 7. CDR1 and CDR2 from the germline V gene are PRHDT and FYEKMQ (reference sequence). This chain's CDR3 is CASSLGLQGARNEQFF. The DNA of the CDR3 is TGTGCCAGCAGCTTAGGACTACAGGGGGCGAGGAATGAGCAGTTCTTC.

This clone came up a few times. This CDR3 reads CASSDSVIYGYTF. In nucleotides, the CDR3 is TGTGCCAGCAGTGACTCGGTAATCTATGGCTACACCTTC. V usage is TRBV6-1 and J usage is TRBJ1-2; D unresolved. Germline assignment: CDR1 MNHNS and CDR2 SASEGT. Trimming stripped 3 bases from V and 4 bases from J, with 9 bases between. The CDR3 extends over 13 amino acids.

This chain joins TRBV6-5 and TRBJ2-3; 9 bases match TRBD1. CDR3 length: 13 amino acids. The germline V gene has CDR1 MNHEY and CDR2 SVGAGI. With 6 bases clipped from V and 5 bases from J, the junction kept 3 bases outside the gene matches. DNA of the CDR3: TGTGCCAGCAGCGGGACAGGGAGAGATACGCAGTATTTT. This translates into CASSGTGRDTQYF.

This rearrangement joins TRBV5-4 to TRBJ1-1; D ambiguous. Germline CDR1 reads SGHNT; CDR2 reads YYREEE (reference sequence). V lost 2 bases to trimming and J lost 3 bases, with 5 bases between them. CDR3 length equals 12 residues. The CDR3 region is CASSFTDTEAFF. As DNA, the CDR3 is TGTGCCAGCAGCTTTACGGACACTGAAGCTTTCTTT. The whole variable domain, remainder taken from reference TRBV5-4 and TRBJ1-1, is ETGVTQSPTHLIKTRGQQVTLRCSSQSGHNTVSWYQQALGQGPQFIFQYYREEENGRGNFPPRFSGLQFPNYSSELNVNALELDDSALYLCASSFTDTEAFFGQGTRLTVV.

V and J are TRBV6-5 and TRBJ1-1; 9 bases fit TRBD1. CDR3 length: 13 residues. V shed 6 bases and J 5 bases; nucleotides not matched to a gene: 4. CDR1 is MNHEY and CDR2 is SVGAGI in the germline V gene. The CDR3 region has the DNA TGTGCCAGCAGCCGGGACAGGGTGACTGAAGCTTTCTTT. This codes for CASSRDRVTEAFF.

This clone turned up a few times. V is TRBV9 and J is TRBJ1-3; D ambiguous. V was shortened by 0 bases and J by 0 bases, with 7 bases between the two germline ends. CDR3 length equals 15 residues. From germline, CDR1 is SGDLS and CDR2 YYNGEE. CDR3 loop: CASSVASGSGNTIYF. The CDR3 nucleotides are TGTGCCAGCAGCGTAGCGTCAGGCTCTGGAAACACCATATATTTT.